Presented here are 21 T cell receptor beta chains from one specimen sequenced in a study of regulatory T cells in long-lasting Graves disease. Sequencing libraries for TCR beta were prepared with iRepertoire HTBI primers and Arm-PCR of CDR3 regions. In TCRdb, the multiplex PCR reads were re-called with MiXCR into one record per CDR3 protein. The data hold 450,000 to 700,000 distinct CDR3 sequences, with about 14% observed a single time. Time point defined: newly diagnosed GD, antithyroid drugs for less than 3 months. PBMCs were the source of the RNA used for TCR sequencing. The data were also submitted as part of a second study, on T cells in Graves' hyperthyroidism and ophthalmopathy.

The material sequenced was peripheral blood mononuclear cells (PBMCs), taken at new diagnosis, from a patient treated with antithyroid drugs. The source of these receptors is a man aged 30-40 years with Graves disease.

This clonotype was seen a few times. This sequence joins TRBV3-1 and TRBJ1-2; D may be TRBD1 (6 bases). The CDR3 is made up of 14 amino acids. Trimming shortened V by 7 bases and J by 4 bases, and 16 bases separated the two germline ends. Germline assignment: CDR1 LGHDT and CDR2 YNNKEL (reference sequence). The CDR3 reads CASNRGGGGYGYTF. The CDR3 bases are TGTGCCAGCAACCGTGGTGGGGGCGGCTATGGCTACACCTTC.

This clonotype was detected ten times or more. The chain carries TRBV4-1 and TRBJ2-7, with no clear D. The CDR3 is made up of 13 amino acids. Germline loops: CDR1 MGHRA, CDR2 YSYEKL. V gave up 3 bases and J gave up 3 bases, with 9 bases separating them. CDR3 protein: CASSQASGYEQYF. The CDR3 DNA is TGCGCCAGCAGCCAGGCGTCGGGCTACGAGCAGTACTTC.

In its sample, this clonotype was seen many times. The rearrangement uses TRBV7-9 and TRBJ2-1; D perhaps matches TRBD2 (6 bases). The CDR3 runs to 16 residues. V lost 2 bases, J lost 3 bases, and 14 bases lay in between. Germline CDR1 is SEHNR and CDR2 is FQNEAQ (reference sequence). The CDR3 coding sequence is TGTGCCAGCAGCTTACCCGGACTAAATGGCTACAATGAGCAGTTCTTC. This gives the protein CASSLPGLNGYNEQFF.

The chain links TRBV19 to TRBJ2-5; 9 bases match TRBD2. Germline assignment: CDR1 LNHDA and CDR2 SQIVND (reference sequence). The CDR3 is made up of 17 amino acids. V lost 0 bases and J lost 1; bases outside the gene matches: 6. The CDR3 sequence is CASSIDLLAGRQETQYF. CDR3 DNA: TGTGCCAGTAGTATAGATCTTCTAGCGGGACGCCAAGAGACCCAGTACTTC.

This clonotype was observed many times. V gene TRBV30 combines with J gene TRBJ1-4, with 7 bases matching TRBD1. Trimming at V came to 3 bases and at J to 3 bases, leaving 4 bases not matched to a gene. CDR1 is GTSNPN, CDR2 SVGIG, per germline (reference sequence). The CDR3 length is 14 residues. CDR3 loop: CAWSPGTANEKLFF. The DNA of the CDR3 is TGTGCCTGGAGCCCGGGGACAGCTAATGAAAAACTGTTTTTT.

A remark on this clonotype: A much larger clone is a single base away; this may be a read error. The rearrangement links TRBV27 to TRBJ2-3; TRBD2 matches at 7 bases. The CDR3 totals 14 residues. V was clipped by 6 bases and J by 2 bases; unmatched bases: 5. Germline values: CDR1 MNHEY, CDR2 SMNVEV (reference sequence). CDR3 amino acids: CASRSLAVTDTQYF. The CDR3 nucleotides are TGTGCCAGCAGGTCCCTAGCGGTCACAGATACGCAGTATTTT.

The chain links TRBV30 to TRBJ2-4; 7 nucleotides match TRBD2. V dropped 0 bases and J dropped 6; count of bases not matched to a gene: 8. Germline V gives CDR1 GTSNPN, CDR2 SVGIG (reference sequence). CDR3 size: 15 residues. CDR3 in amino acids: CAWSVLPGRGNIQYF. CDR3 in DNA: TGTGCCTGGAGTGTATTACCGGGGAGGGGAAACATTCAGTACTTC.

This clonotype was seen many times. V is TRBV30 and J is TRBJ2-1; 7 nucleotides align to TRBD1. The CDR3 sequence is 13 residues long. V gave up 0 bases and J gave up 5 bases; unmatched junction bases: 1. Germline CDR1 GTSNPN, CDR2 SVGIG (reference sequence). The CDR3 protein is CAWSVQGNNEQFF. CDR3 bases: TGTGCCTGGAGTGTACAGGGGAACAATGAGCAGTTCTTC.

This sequence joins TRBV7-8 and TRBJ2-7; unclear D gene. The germline CDR1 and CDR2 sequences are SGHVS and FQNEAQ. The CDR3 sequence is 14 residues long. The germline V and J ends were trimmed by 5 bases and 2 bases, with 13 bases remaining between them. CDR3 loop: CASSDPRRTYEQYF. Written as DNA, the CDR3 is TGTGCCAGCAGCGACCCCCGACGTACCTACGAGCAGTACTTC.

This clonotype appeared many times. The V call is TRBV5-1, the J call TRBJ2-1; D perhaps matches TRBD1 (6 bases). The V gene's germline CDR1 is SGHRS and CDR2 YFSETQ. CDR3 length equals 16 residues. V dropped 3 bases and J dropped 4 bases, with 17 bases sitting between them. The CDR3 spells CASSSRLGGMYNEQFF. In DNA form, the CDR3 reads TGCGCCAGCAGCTCAAGGTTAGGGGGTATGTACAATGAGCAGTTCTTC.

This clonotype occurred many times. The J gene is TRBJ1-5, the V gene TRBV12-3 or TRBV12-4; TRBD1 is a possible D gene (6 bases). Trimming took off 7 bases at V and 4 bases at J, with 17 bases between the two ends. The CDR3 runs to 15 residues. The CDR3 spells CASTRGRGRNQPQHF. CDR3 sequence (DNA): TGTGCCAGCACTCGAGGACGGGGGCGGAATCAGCCCCAGCATTTT.

The rearrangement uses TRBV5-1 and TRBJ1-4, with 7 bases that match TRBD1. The CDR3 totals 15 residues. V shed 4 bases, J shed 3 bases, and the junction held 6 bases outside the gene matches. Per the germline V gene, CDR1 is SGHRS and CDR2 is YFSETQ. The CDR3: CASSLQGLANEKLFF. DNA of the CDR3: TGCGCCAGCAGCCTACAGGGGTTGGCTAATGAAAAACTGTTTTTT.

The chain is built from TRBV29-1 and TRBJ2-5; a possible D gene is TRBD1 (5 bases). This CDR3 is built from 13 residues. CDR1 is SQVTM, CDR2 ANQGSEA, per germline. V lost 4 bases to trimming and J lost 0 bases, with 9 bases between them. In DNA form, the CDR3 reads TGCAGCGTTGGGGGCCGTGACCAAGAGACCCAGTACTTC. It translates to CSVGGRDQETQYF. The complete variable domain, with remaining parts taken from reference TRBV29-1 and TRBJ2-5, reads SAVISQKPSRDICQRGTSLTIQCQVDSQVTMMFWYRQQPGQSLTLIATANQGSEATYESGFVIDKFPISRPNLTFSTLTVSNMSPEDSSIYLCSVGGRDQETQYFGPGTRLLVL.

This clonotype was seen at least ten times. This rearrangement joins TRBV2 to TRBJ2-5, with 10 bases aligning to TRBD2. CDR1 SNHLY and CDR2 FYNNEI come from the germline V gene. V trimming: 2 bases; J trimming: 5 bases; junction bases outside the gene matches: 8. CDR3 length equals 16 residues. The CDR3, as DNA: TGTGCCAGCAGTGAAATGGGAGCGGGAGGGTTTGAGACCCAGTACTTC. This translates into CASSEMGAGGFETQYF.

At least ten counts were recorded for this clonotype. V usage is TRBV27 and J usage is TRBJ1-1; tentatively, D is TRBD1 (5 bases). Germline CDR1 reads MNHEY; CDR2 reads SMNVEV (reference sequence). V was clipped by 0 bases and J by 2 bases, with 10 bases between them. This CDR3 has 15 residues. For the CDR3, the DNA is TGTGCCAGCAGTTTATCCCACGGACAAAACACTGAAGCTTTCTTT. Protein sequence: CASSLSHGQNTEAFF.

The sample holds a few counts of this clonotype. This CDR3 is CSAPRGVNYEQYF. CDR3 nucleotide sequence: TGCAGTGCTCCCCGGGGGGTAAACTACGAGCAGTACTTC. The chain recombines TRBV20-1 with TRBJ2-7, with 7 bases identical to TRBD2. Losses at the gene ends were 5 bases for V and 3 bases for J; bases not matched to a gene: 7. The CDR3 is made up of 13 amino acids. Germline CDR1 and CDR2: DFQATT and SNEGSKA (reference sequence).

In this sample, this clonotype turned up once. A much larger clone differs from this one at a single base, so this may be a read error. The V call is TRBV12-3 or TRBV12-4, the J call TRBJ1-1; D possibly corresponds to TRBD1 (6 bases). Trimming removed 6 bases at V and 4 bases at J, with 21 bases between. The CDR3 extends over 16 amino acids. The CDR3 DNA follows: TGTGCCAGCAGCCCGAGCGGGGGGGGCAGGGGCACTGAAGCTTTCTTT. It codes for CASSPSGGGRGTEAFF.

The rearrangement uses TRBV3-1 and TRBJ2-7, with a tentative D call TRBD2 (5 bases). From germline, CDR1 is LGHDT and CDR2 YNNKEL (reference sequence). With 3 bases removed from V and 4 bases from J, the gap between germline ends came to 7 bases. This CDR3 is built from 12 residues. The CDR3 DNA reads as TGTGCCAGCAGCCACGGCGGGTACGAGCAGTACTTC. Residues: CASSHGGYEQYF.

The chain carries TRBV7-3 and TRBJ2-3; D unclear. Trimming removed 0 bases at V and 4 bases at J, with 8 bases between. The V gene's germline CDR1 is SGHTA and CDR2 FQGTGA. This CDR3 is built from 14 residues. As DNA, the CDR3 is TGTGCCAGCAGCTTAACGGATGGATCAGATACGCAGTATTTT. Translation: CASSLTDGSDTQYF.

This clonotype showed up many times. The rearrangement joins TRBV12-3 or TRBV12-4 to TRBJ1-5, with a weak D call TRBD1 (6 bases). V was shortened by 7 bases and J by 2 bases, with 15 bases between the two germline ends. The CDR3 is 15 residues long. The CDR3 loop is CASNLQGLGNQPQHF. DNA of the CDR3: TGTGCCAGCAACCTACAGGGTCTGGGCAATCAGCCCCAGCATTTT.

CDR3 DNA sequence: TGTGCCAGCAGAGCCGGGACTAGCGGGGGGTCCAATGAGCAGTTCTTC. Amino acid sequence: CASRAGTSGGSNEQFF. The chain combines TRBV2 with TRBJ2-1; 15 positions match TRBD2. The CDR3 has 16 residues. The V gene's germline CDR1 is SNHLY and CDR2 FYNNEI. Losses at the gene ends were 6 bases for V and 6 bases for J; bases not matched to a gene: 6. Together with reference TRBV2 and TRBJ2-1, the CDR3 gives the full variable domain: EPEVTQTPSHQVTQMGQEVILRCVPISNHLYFYWYRQILGQKVEFLVSFYNNEISEKSEIFDDQFSVERPDGSNFTLKIRSTKLEDSAMYFCASRAGTSGGSNEQFFGPGTRLTVL.